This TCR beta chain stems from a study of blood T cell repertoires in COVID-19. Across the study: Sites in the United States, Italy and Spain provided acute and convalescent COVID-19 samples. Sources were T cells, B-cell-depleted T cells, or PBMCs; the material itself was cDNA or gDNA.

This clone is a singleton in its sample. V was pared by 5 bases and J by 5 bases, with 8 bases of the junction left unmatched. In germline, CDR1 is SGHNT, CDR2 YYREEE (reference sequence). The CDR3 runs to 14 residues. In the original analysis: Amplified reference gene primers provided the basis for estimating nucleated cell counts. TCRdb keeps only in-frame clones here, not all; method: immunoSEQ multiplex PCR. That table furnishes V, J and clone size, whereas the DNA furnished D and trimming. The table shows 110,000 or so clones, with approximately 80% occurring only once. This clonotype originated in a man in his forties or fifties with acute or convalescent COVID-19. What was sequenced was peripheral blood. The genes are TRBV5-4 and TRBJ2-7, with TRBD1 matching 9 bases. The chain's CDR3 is CASRRTGGENEQYF. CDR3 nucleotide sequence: TGTGCCAGCAGGCGTACAGGGGGCGAGAACGAGCAGTACTTC.